This T cell receptor (beta chain) emerged from a study of blood T cell repertoires in COVID-19. Looking at the study overall: Samples came from the United States, Italy and Spain, spanning acute and convalescent COVID-19.

Profiling relied on immunoSEQ multiplex PCR, and the TCRdb table lists in-frame clones only, not all of them. The sample lists 150,000 or so clones; approximately 85% were seen once. V was pared by 4 bases and J by 0 bases, with 6 bases of the junction left unmatched. The germline V gene encodes CDR1 MNHEY and CDR2 SMNVEV (reference sequence). CDR3 length equals 16 residues. The receptor's source is a man between 60 and 75 years old who had recovered from COVID-19. The rearrangement uses TRBV27 and TRBJ1-3; 7 bases are shared with TRBD1. The sequencing input was peripheral blood. The CDR3 region has the DNA TGTGCCAGCAGTTCCGGACAGGTCAGCTCTGGAAACACCATATATTTT. Its translation is CASSSGQVSSGNTIYF.